A selection of T cell receptor beta chains follows, all from one sample in a study of blood T cell repertoires in COVID-19. The assay was immunoSEQ multiplex PCR, and TCRdb's table has in-frame clones only and misses some. The sample has roughly 250,000 clones; about 80% are singletons. The sequenced sample was peripheral blood. The receptors here all came from a man between 45 and 60 years old with active or convalescent COVID-19. Each CDR3 is given with its conserved first and last residue. D genes are given only for firm matches. Where a row states a size, it is once, few, many or the class of an expanded clone; other rows omit it.

NA	TRBV2	NA	TRBJ1-1	TGTGCCAGCAGGTCCCCGGGTGGATTAGGTGACACTGAAGCTTTCTTT	CASRSPGGLGDTEAFF
NA	TRBV7-3	TRBD1	TRBJ2-7	TGTGCCAGCAGCCCAAAAGTACAGGGGCTATCCTACGAGCAGTACTTC	CASSPKVQGLSYEQYF
NA	TRBV11-3	NA	TRBJ2-1	TGTGCCAGCAGCTTCCTCAGGGGTGAGCAGTTCTTC	CASSFLRGEQFF
NA	TRBV7-3	NA	TRBJ2-3	TGTGCCAGCAGCCCCCAGGGGAACACAGATACGCAGTATTTT	CASSPQGNTDTQYF
NA	TRBV23-1	NA	TRBJ2-7	TGCGCCAGCAGTCAATCCAGTCCAGGGACCTACGAGCAGTACTTC	CASSQSSPGTYEQYF
NA	TRBV30	TRBD2	TRBJ2-3	TGTGCCTGGGGTAGCAGGGGACTAGTCACAGATACGCAGTATTTT	CAWGSRGLVTDTQYF
many	TRBV4-3	NA	TRBJ2-7	TGCGCCAGCAGCCAAGATGAGGGAACCCCCTACGAGCAGTACTTC	CASSQDEGTPYEQYF
NA	TRBV5-1	NA	TRBJ1-2	TGCGCCAGCAGCTCCGTCGCAGGTACAAACTATGGCTACACCTTC	CASSSVAGTNYGYTF
NA	TRBV6-1	TRBD1	TRBJ2-1	TGTGCCAGCAGTGAAAGCCGGACAGGGGTTGAGTTCTTC	CASSESRTGVEFF
NA	TRBV29-1	TRBD1	TRBJ2-6	TGCAGCGTTGTTTTTACAGGGGTTAGCTCTGGGGCCAACGTCCTGACTTTC	CSVVFTGVSSGANVLTF
NA	TRBV7-2	NA	TRBJ1-1	TGTGCCAGCAGCTTAACGGGGGGGAATGCAGAAGCTTTCTTT	CASSLTGGNAEAFF
NA	TRBV14	NA	TRBJ2-3	TGTGCCAGCAGCCAAGATCTAGGCGGAGATACGCAGTATTTT	CASSQDLGGDTQYF
NA	TRBV9	NA	TRBJ1-1	TGTGCCAGCAGCGTAGTTGGACAGTCGAACACTGAAGCTTTCTTT	CASSVVGQSNTEAFF
NA	TRBV7-2	NA	TRBJ1-6	TGTGCCACCTCGCTGTGGCACATTAATTCACCCCTCCACTTT	CATSLWHINSPLHF
NA	TRBV9	TRBD1	TRBJ2-2	TGTGCCAGCAGCGTCTTTGGACAGGGGAACACCGGGGAGCTGTTTTTT	CASSVFGQGNTGELFF
few	TRBV6-6	TRBD1	TRBJ1-2	TGTGCCAGCAGAGACACAGGGGTGGATGGCTACACCTTC	CASRDTGVDGYTF
NA	TRBV29-1	TRBD1	TRBJ1-1	TGCAGCACTGAGCAGGGGGGCACTGAAGCTTTCTTT	CSTEQGGTEAFF
NA	TRBV19	TRBD1	TRBJ1-1	TGTGCCAGTAGCGACGACAGGGGCCGGGGAGGGACTGAAGCTTTCTTT	CASSDDRGRGGTEAFF
NA	TRBV6-6	TRBD2	TRBJ2-5	TGTGCCAGCAGTTACCGGGGGGGCGAGACCCAGTACTTC	CASSYRGGETQYF
NA	TRBV7-9	NA	TRBJ1-4	TGTGCCAGCAGCTCAGGGGCAACTAATGAAAAACTGTTTTTT	CASSSGATNEKLFF
NA	TRBV4-3	NA	TRBJ2-1	TGCGCCAGCAGCGCCGCGCGGGGCCCCTACAATGAGCAGTTCTTC	CASSAARGPYNEQFF
NA	TRBV3-1/TRBV3-2	TRBD1	TRBJ2-6	TGTGCCAGCAGCCAGGCAGGGGGCAGTGGGGCCAACGTCCTGACTTTC	CASSQAGGSGANVLTF
NA	TRBV7-2	TRBD1	TRBJ1-6	TGTGCCAGCAGCCAATTTAGGGGCAGGGGGGATTCACCCCTCCACTTT	CASSQFRGRGDSPLHF
NA	TRBV5-1	NA	TRBJ1-6	TGCGCCAGCAGCTTGGGGCAGGGTAAAAATTCACCCCTCCACTTT	CASSLGQGKNSPLHF
NA	TRBV30	NA	TRBJ2-5	TGTGCCTGGAATGACTACCCGCCGACCCCGGAGACCCAGTACTTC	CAWNDYPPTPETQYF
NA	TRBV28	TRBD2	TRBJ2-3	TGTGCCAGCAGTGGGACTAGCGGGGGTCCTAGCACAGATACGCAGTATTTT	CASSGTSGGPSTDTQYF
NA	TRBV7-8	TRBD2	TRBJ2-3	TGTGCCAGCAGCTCTACTAGCGGGGGAACAGATACGCAGTATTTT	CASSSTSGGTDTQYF
NA	TRBV7-2	NA	TRBJ1-3	TGTGCCAGCAGCTTGAGAGGATCCGGACTTGGTGGAAACACCATATATTTT	CASSLRGSGLGGNTIYF
NA	TRBV5-6	NA	TRBJ1-5	TGTGCCAGCAGCTTAACAGGTGGGAGCAATCAGCCCCAGCATTTT	CASSLTGGSNQPQHF
NA	TRBV6-6	TRBD1	TRBJ1-1	TGTGCCAGCAAGGGACAGACGAACACTGAAGCTTTCTTT	CASKGQTNTEAFF
NA	TRBV6-5	NA	TRBJ2-7	TGTGCCACTAACCCGGCCGGGGGGCCCTACGAGCAGTACTTC	CATNPAGGPYEQYF
NA	TRBV9	NA	TRBJ1-2	TGTGCCAGCAGCCCTCGTCAGGGGACAATGGCTAACTATGGCTACACCTTC	CASSPRQGTMANYGYTF
once	TRBV21-1	NA	TRBJ1-1	TGTGCCAGCAGCAAAGACTACAGGGGGCTATCTCACACTGAAGCTTTCTTT	CASSKDYRGLSHTEAFF
many	TRBV7-9	NA	TRBJ2-1	TGTGCCAGCAGCTGGACAGACCAATACAATGAGCAGTTCTTC	CASSWTDQYNEQFF
NA	TRBV11-3	TRBD1	TRBJ1-3	TGTGCCAGCAGCCAAGAGGTTCCCAGGGGGGAGAGGGCTGCTGGAAACACCATATATTTT	CASSQEVPRGERAAGNTIYF
NA	TRBV28	NA	TRBJ2-3	TGTGCCAGCAGTTGGGGAGAGCGGCCCACAGATACGCAGTATTTT	CASSWGERPTDTQYF
NA	TRBV6-6	NA	TRBJ1-5	TGTGCCAGCAGTTACCACCAGGGAAGTCAGCCCCAGCATTTT	CASSYHQGSQPQHF
NA	TRBV4-1	TRBD2	TRBJ2-2	TGCGCCAGCAGCCGTCTAGCGGGGGGAGCGAACACCGGGGAGCTGTTTTTT	CASSRLAGGANTGELFF
NA	TRBV28	TRBD1	TRBJ2-7	TGTGCCAGCAGTTCGACAGGGGTGCGCGAGCAGTACTTC	CASSSTGVREQYF
NA	TRBV4-3	TRBD1	TRBJ1-2	TGCGCCAGCAGCCAAGATGTTAACAGGGGAGGCGGCTACACCTTC	CASSQDVNRGGGYTF
few	TRBV6-2/TRBV6-3	TRBD1	TRBJ2-1	TGTGCCAGCAGTACCGGATTAGGGACAGGGTTGTCCTACAATGAGCAGTTCTTC	CASSTGLGTGLSYNEQFF
once	TRBV18	TRBD1	TRBJ2-7	TGTGCCAGCTCCCGGGACAGGGGCTTGTCCTACGAGCAGTACTTC	CASSRDRGLSYEQYF
NA	TRBV3-1/TRBV3-2	TRBD1	TRBJ1-2	TGTGCCAGCAGCCAGGACAGAGGGGGCAGGGGCTACACCTTC	CASSQDRGGRGYTF
few	TRBV19	NA	TRBJ1-4	TGTGCCAGTGGGGCCAGGCCTAATGAAAAACTGTTTTTT	CASGARPNEKLFF
NA	TRBV11-2	TRBD2	TRBJ2-5	TGTGCCAGCAGCTTAGTGGGGGGGGTACAAGAGACCCAGTACTTC	CASSLVGGVQETQYF
NA	TRBV7-2	TRBD1	TRBJ2-7	TGTGCCAGCAGCTTAGAGGTTGGGACAGGGCACGAGCAGTACTTC	CASSLEVGTGHEQYF
NA	TRBV30	NA	TRBJ1-5	TGTGCCTGGAGTCAAGGGGGGGGTCAGCCCCAGCATTTT	CAWSQGGGQPQHF
few	TRBV5-8	NA	TRBJ2-7	TGTGCCAGCAGCTTAGGAGCTGGCCCCTCCTACGAGCAGTACTTC	CASSLGAGPSYEQYF
NA	TRBV5-1	NA	TRBJ2-5	TGCGCCAGCAGCTTGGTTGGGGGCTCAGCGCAAGAGACCCAGTACTTC	CASSLVGGSAQETQYF
few	TRBV6-5	TRBD1	TRBJ1-2	TGTGCCAGCAGTTTCGGACAGGGAGGGAACTATGGCTACACCTTC	CASSFGQGGNYGYTF
few	TRBV5-5	NA	TRBJ1-1	TGTGCCAGCAGGGGAGGAGGGTGGAACACTGAAGCTTTCTTT	CASRGGGWNTEAFF